These 26 T cell receptor beta chains were all obtained from the same sample, sequenced in a study of blood T cell repertoires in COVID-19. Libraries were prepared by immunoSEQ multiplex PCR; TCRdb keeps only in-frame clonotypes and omits some of them. The data contain 150,000 to 200,000 clones, around 81% of them singletons. Sequences were obtained from peripheral blood. These TCRs come from a woman aged 40 to 49 with COVID-19, enrolled during active disease.

The chain links TRBV6-5 to TRBJ1-6, with a possible D match to TRBD1 (5 bases). The CDR3 contains 13 residues. The germline CDR1 and CDR2 sequences are MNHEY and SVGAGI. The ends were cut back, 8 bases at V and 9 bases at J, with 14 bases in the middle. The CDR3 region is CASLGGEGSPLHF. Here the CDR3 DNA reads TGTGCCAGCCTAGGAGGGGAAGGTTCACCCCTCCACTTT.

The CDR3 DNA is TGTGCCAGTAGTCTCCGGGACAGGGATTACCAGCCCCAGCATTTT. It codes for CASSLRDRDYQPQHF. The gene calls are TRBV19 and TRBJ1-5, with 9 bases fitting TRBD1. Germline V gives CDR1 LNHDA, CDR2 SQIVND (reference sequence). The CDR3 is 15 residues long. V lost 5 bases and J lost 7; bases outside the gene matches: 9.

V usage is TRBV28 and J usage is TRBJ2-5; TRBD1 might be the D (5 bases). V dropped 3 bases and J dropped 5 bases, with 16 bases sitting between them. In germline, CDR1 is MDHEN, CDR2 SYDVKM. This CDR3 has 15 residues. The DNA for the CDR3 is TGTGCCAGCAGTTTTAGGTCGACAGTTGGGGAGACCCAGTACTTC. This sequence encodes CASSFRSTVGETQYF. Looking up the rest from reference TRBV28 and TRBJ2-5 gives the full variable domain: DVKVTQSSRYLVKRTGEKVFLECVQDMDHENMFWYRQDPGLGLRLIYFSYDVKMKEKGDIPEGYSVSREKKERFSLILESASTNQTSMYLCASSFRSTVGETQYFGPGTRLLVL.

This chain uses TRBV19 with TRBJ2-1, with TRBD2 matching 7 bases. The CDR3 loop spans 14 amino acids. The J segment lost 7 bases and the V segment lost 8 bases, leaving 11 bases of the junction unmatched. Per germline, CDR1 LNHDA and CDR2 SQIVND (reference sequence). The DNA for the CDR3 is TGTGCCAGTCCCTCGGGGGAGGGAGGGAATGAGCAGTTCTTC. Amino acids: CASPSGEGGNEQFF.

V gene TRBV9 combines with J gene TRBJ1-3, with 7 bases lining up with TRBD1. Germline CDR1 and CDR2: SGDLS and YYNGEE. V shed 4 bases and J 2 bases; nucleotides not matched to a gene: 12. The CDR3 is made up of 17 amino acids. The CDR3 spells CASSHPPWDRAGNTIYF. CDR3 bases: TGTGCCAGCAGCCATCCCCCCTGGGACAGAGCTGGAAACACCATATATTTT.

This sequence joins TRBV9 and TRBJ2-1; 7 bases agree with TRBD1. V trimming: 6 bases; J trimming: 8 bases; junction bases outside the gene matches: 11. Germline CDR1 is SGDLS and CDR2 is YYNGEE. The CDR3 is made up of 14 amino acids. CDR3 nucleotides: TGTGCCAGCAACCAGGGGGTCAGTTCCGATGAGCAGTTCTTC. Amino acids: CASNQGVSSDEQFF.

This rearrangement joins TRBV28 to TRBJ2-2; 11 bases match TRBD2. V lost 4 bases and J lost 5; bases outside the gene matches: 9. CDR1 and CDR2 (germline): MDHEN, SYDVKM. The CDR3 is 17 residues long. The CDR3 sequence is CASSYSTTSGKTGELFF. Here the CDR3 DNA reads TGTGCCAGCAGTTACTCGACGACTAGCGGGAAGACCGGGGAGCTGTTTTTT.

CDR3 in DNA: TGTGCCAGCAGCTTAGATCAGGGTACCTATGGCTACACCTTC. This encodes CASSLDQGTYGYTF. The chain joins TRBV7-2 to TRBJ1-2; tentatively, D is TRBD1 (5 bases). The CDR3 totals 14 residues. Looked up from germline, CDR1 is SGHTA and CDR2 is FQGNSA. Trimming took off 1 base at V and 4 bases at J, with 10 bases between the two ends. The full variable domain, with the rest looked up from reference TRBV7-2 and TRBJ1-2, is GAGVSQSPSNKVTEKGKDVELRCDPISGHTALYWYRQSLGQGLEFLIYFQGNSAPDKSGLPSDRFSAERTGGSVSTLTIQRTQQEDSAVYLCASSLDQGTYGYTFGSGTRLTVV.

This clone was counted ten times or more. This chain connects TRBV5-4 to TRBJ2-1, with D maybe TRBD2 (6 bases). The CDR3 is 15 amino acids. Germline V gene lookup returns CDR1 SGHNT and CDR2 YYREEE (reference sequence). Deletions cut 4 bases from V and 3 bases from J, with 14 bases between. The CDR3: CASSTAGNRYNEQFF. The CDR3 bases are TGTGCCAGCAGCACCGCGGGGAACCGCTACAATGAGCAGTTCTTC.

This chain links TRBV19 with TRBJ2-7; D gene ambiguous. This CDR3 has 14 residues. Germline CDR1 LNHDA, CDR2 SQIVND (reference sequence). The V gene lost 6 bases and the J gene lost 0 bases, with 12 bases spanning the gap. DNA for the CDR3: TGTGCCAGTAGGACGACTGGAAGCTCCTACGAGCAGTACTTC. This gives the protein CASRTTGSSYEQYF.

The chain has TRBV30 and TRBJ1-2; D remains ambiguous. The V and J ends lost 2 bases and 1 base respectively, with 5 bases between them. The CDR3 is 12 amino acids. Germline loops: CDR1 GTSNPN, CDR2 SVGIG (reference sequence). CDR3: CAWSRHNYGYTF. CDR3 bases: TGTGCCTGGAGTCGACATAACTATGGCTACACCTTC.

In DNA, the CDR3 is TGTGCCAGCAGCCAAGAATATGGGACTAGCGGGAGCCACGAGCAGTACTTC. Translation: CASSQEYGTSGSHEQYF. The chain recombines TRBV4-2 with TRBJ2-7; 14 positions match TRBD2. The V gene's germline CDR1 is LGHNA and CDR2 YNFKEQ. The J segment lost 5 bases and the V segment lost 0 bases, leaving 6 bases of the junction unmatched. This CDR3 is built from 17 residues.

The CDR3 nucleotides are TGTGCCAGCAGTCCCGGGTGGCCGAGGGAGACCCAGTACTTC. Translation gives CASSPGWPRETQYF. The chain couples TRBV27 to TRBJ2-5; the D is unclear. This CDR3 is built from 14 residues. V was trimmed by 5 bases and J by 5 bases, leaving 15 bases between them. From germline, CDR1 is MNHEY and CDR2 SMNVEV (reference sequence).

The chain has TRBV3-1 (or the pseudogene TRBV3-2) and TRBJ1-1; 8 bases map to TRBD1. Looked up from germline, CDR1 is LGHDT and CDR2 is YNNKEL (reference sequence). The ends lost 5 bases at V and 4 bases at J; junction bases unmatched: 3. The CDR3 consists of 13 residues. The CDR3 coding sequence is TGTGCCAGCAGCGACAGGGGTTTCACTGAAGCTTTCTTT. This sequence encodes CASSDRGFTEAFF.

The gene calls are TRBV29-1 and TRBJ1-1; D possibly corresponds to TRBD1 (6 bases). There are 15 residues in the CDR3. The V end lost 6 bases, the J end lost 3 bases, and 20 bases lay between the germline ends. Germline-derived CDR1 and CDR2 are SQVTM and ANQGSEA. In DNA form, the CDR3 reads TGCAGCGTCCTTCCGGGAACAGGGAGAGACACTGAAGCTTTCTTT. Translation: CSVLPGTGRDTEAFF.

The genes are TRBV6-2 or TRBV6-3 and TRBJ1-2, with a tentative D call TRBD1 (6 bases). The CDR3 sequence is 15 residues long. Germline V CDR1 and CDR2: MNHEY, SVGEGT. Trimming left V 6 bases short and J 0 bases short, with 14 bases between. The CDR3 is CASSPSRGSNYGYTF. CDR3 DNA sequence: TGTGCCAGCAGCCCTTCCAGGGGTTCTAACTATGGCTACACCTTC.

The chain joins TRBV5-5 to TRBJ2-2; D not certain. V was trimmed by 3 bases and J by 1 base, leaving 16 bases between them. The length of the CDR3 is 17 residues. Germline CDR1 SGHKS, CDR2 YYEKEE (reference sequence). CDR3 coding DNA: TGTGCCAGCAGCTCGCCCGGCGGATCACTGAACACCGGGGAGCTGTTTTTT. Translated, it gives CASSSPGGSLNTGELFF. The whole variable domain, filled in from reference TRBV5-5 and TRBJ2-2, reads DAGVTQSPTHLIKTRGQQVTLRCSPISGHKSVSWYQQVLGQGPQFIFQYYEKEERGRGNFPDRFSARQFPNYSSELNVNALLLGDSALYLCASSSPGGSLNTGELFFGEGSRLTVL.

This clone turned up a few times. The chain employs TRBV7-9 and TRBJ1-1; D is ambiguous. The CDR3 sequence is 12 residues long. The germline V gene has CDR1 SEHNR and CDR2 FQNEAQ (reference sequence). The V end lost 6 bases, the J end lost 6 bases, and 11 bases lay between the germline ends. CDR3 protein: CASRDTVSEAFF. The CDR3 DNA is TGTGCCAGCAGGGATACAGTATCTGAAGCTTTCTTT.

The chain links TRBV7-2 to TRBJ2-5, with D tentatively TRBD2 (6 bases). The germline gives CDR1 SGHTA, CDR2 FQGNSA. V lost 3 bases to trimming and J lost 3 bases, with 17 bases between them. The CDR3 spans 16 residues. Here the CDR3 DNA reads TGTGCCAGCAGCTTTAGGACGGGGCGGACTAAAGAGACCCAGTACTTC. Residues: CASSFRTGRTKETQYF.

The chain joins TRBV5-4 to TRBJ1-2; weak D call: TRBD1 (6 bases). V dropped 1 base and J dropped 8 bases, with 24 bases sitting between them. The CDR3 runs 17 residues. The germline gives CDR1 SGHNT, CDR2 YYREEE (reference sequence). CDR3 protein: CASSLREGEARQGGYTF. In DNA form, the CDR3 reads TGTGCCAGCAGCTTGCGGGAGGGGGAAGCCCGGCAGGGGGGCTACACCTTC.

As concerns this clone: The sample contains more than one DNA sequence encoding this CDR3. This CDR3 reads CASSIGGGQPQHF. The CDR3 bases are TGTGCCAGTAGTATAGGAGGGGGTCAGCCCCAGCATTTT. The chain carries TRBV19 and TRBJ1-5; TRBD1 might be the D (6 bases). With 1 base removed from V and 6 bases from J, the gap between germline ends came to 7 bases. Germline CDR1 and CDR2: LNHDA and SQIVND (reference sequence). This CDR3 comprises 13 residues.

In this sample, this clone turned up a few times. The J gene is TRBJ1-2, the V gene TRBV18; TRBD1 is a possible D gene (5 bases). Deletions cut 1 base from V and 3 bases from J, with 9 bases between. This CDR3 contains 14 residues. Germline CDR1 reads KGHSH; CDR2 reads LQKENI. The DNA of the CDR3 is TGTGCCAGCTCACCACTACAGGAACACTATGGCTACACCTTC. It yields the protein CASSPLQEHYGYTF.

This chain joins TRBV6-4 and TRBJ2-1, with 7 bases fitting TRBD1. CDR3 length: 14 residues. V trimming: 0 bases; J trimming: 15 bases; junction bases outside the gene matches: 11. Germline CDR1 reads MRHNA; CDR2 reads SNTAGT. Here the CDR3 reads CASSDSAGTASLFF. CDR3 in DNA: TGTGCCAGCAGTGACTCCGCCGGGACAGCGTCGCTGTTCTTC.

This clone has a single count. The V call is TRBV18, the J call TRBJ1-4; D might be TRBD1 (6 bases). The CDR3 contains 15 residues. Germline CDR1 and CDR2: KGHSH and LQKENI. V lost 3 bases, J lost 4 bases, and 12 bases lay in between. This CDR3 is CASSPMQGSNEKLFF. The CDR3, as DNA: TGTGCCAGCTCACCCATGCAGGGGAGTAATGAAAAACTGTTTTTT.

This sequence joins TRBV28 and TRBJ2-3, with TRBD1 matching over 8 bases. Trimming removed 7 bases from V and 0 bases from J; junction bases left unmatched: 3. CDR3 size: 14 residues. Germline V gene data show CDR1 as MDHEN and CDR2 as SYDVKM. CDR3 bases: TGTGCCAGCACCCACAGGGGGAGCACAGATACGCAGTATTTT. It translates to CASTHRGSTDTQYF.

This chain links TRBV2 with TRBJ2-1, with D perhaps TRBD1 (6 bases). V was shortened by 10 bases and J by 0 bases, with 13 bases between the two germline ends. CDR3 length equals 14 residues. Germline loops: CDR1 SNHLY, CDR2 FYNNEI. CDR3 protein: CAIPTGSSYNEQFF. CDR3 in DNA: TGTGCCATCCCAACAGGGAGCTCCTACAATGAGCAGTTCTTC.